These 18 T cell receptor beta chains share one sample of origin, sequenced in a study of beta chain features in type 1 diabetes. Study results and limitations: Significant though moderate, a shortening of TCRB CDR3s appeared in all four CD4+ subsets of Type 1 diabetes patients.

These receptors' antigens are unknown. Expressed TCRB transcripts got sequenced, as all isolated RNA was reverse transcribed. Sequencing was performed with immunoSEQ multiplex PCR; in TCRdb, only in-frame clones are kept and a portion is missing. The table shows 250,000 or so clones, with about 15% occurring only once. Sequenced: naive CD4+ T cells from blood. The receptor set was obtained from a man in his thirties or forties with type 1 diabetes.

This chain links TRBV6-5 with TRBJ1-3; D gene unclear. This CDR3 has 14 residues. Germline V lookup: CDR1 MNHEY, CDR2 SVGAGI. V lost 8 bases and J lost 0, with 11 bases in between. The CDR3 nucleotides are TGTGCCAGCTCCCGCAGCGGCTCTGGAAACACCATATATTTT. This sequence encodes CASSRSGSGNTIYF.

The chain has TRBV14 and TRBJ2-3, with D possibly TRBD2 on 6 matching bases. CDR1 is SGHDN, CDR2 FVKESK, per germline. The V end was cut by 1 base, the J end by 0 bases, with 8 bases between. CDR3 length: 15 residues. Here the CDR3 DNA reads TGTGCCAGCAGCCAAGCGGGGAGGAGCACAGATACGCAGTATTTT. This gives the protein CASSQAGRSTDTQYF.

The chain is built from TRBV18 and TRBJ2-3; a possible D gene is TRBD2 (7 bases). V dropped 2 bases and J dropped 6 bases, with 18 bases sitting between them. In germline, CDR1 is KGHSH, CDR2 LQKENI. There are 16 residues in the CDR3. As DNA, the CDR3 is TGTGCCAGCTCACCAGCCACGGCGGGGGCAGGGGATACGCAGTATTTT. Protein product: CASSPATAGAGDTQYF.

This chain joins TRBV11-2 and TRBJ2-2, with a weak D call TRBD2 (7 bases). Germline CDR1 is SGHAT and CDR2 is FQNNGV. The ends were cut back, 2 bases at V and 5 bases at J, with 15 bases in the middle. CDR3 length: 16 amino acids. The CDR3 region has the DNA TGTGCCAGCAGCTTACGCGGGGGCTATCGAACCGGGGAGCTGTTTTTT. It yields the protein CASSLRGGYRTGELFF.

A few counts support this clone. The V and J genes are TRBV19 and TRBJ2-2; D is perhaps TRBD1 (5 bases). Germline lookup yields CDR1 LNHDA and CDR2 SQIVND (reference sequence). The CDR3 runs to 14 residues. V was shortened by 11 bases and J by 4 bases, with 17 bases between the two germline ends. The CDR3 bases are TGTGCCGTATACAGTGTGCAGGGCACCGGGGAGCTGTTTTTT. Amino acids: CAVYSVQGTGELFF.

This clone was detected only a few times. This chain uses TRBV9 with TRBJ1-2, with TRBD1 matching over 7 bases. Unmatched junction bases numbered 10, after V lost 2 bases and J lost 0 bases. The germline V gene has CDR1 SGDLS and CDR2 YYNGEE. The CDR3 is 17 amino acids. The CDR3 is CASSVTGSFRANYGYTF. CDR3 DNA: TGTGCCAGCAGCGTGACAGGGTCTTTCAGAGCTAACTATGGCTACACCTTC.

This clone has just a few counts. The chain carries TRBV9 and TRBJ1-1; no definite D call. This CDR3 is built from 14 residues. Trimming took 0 bases from V and 7 from J, leaving 13 bases between them. Germline-derived CDR1 and CDR2 are SGDLS and YYNGEE. CDR3: CASSVATGFGEAFF. The CDR3 nucleotides read TGTGCCAGCAGCGTAGCTACGGGATTCGGTGAAGCTTTCTTT.

V usage is TRBV6-5 and J usage is TRBJ2-1; 9 positions match TRBD2. This CDR3 comprises 15 residues. CDR1 MNHEY and CDR2 SVGAGI come from the germline V gene. V lost 7 bases and J lost 7; bases outside the gene matches: 11. CDR3: CASTVRLAVGNEQFF. The CDR3 region has the DNA TGTGCCAGCACCGTACGACTAGCGGTCGGGAATGAGCAGTTCTTC.

The J gene is TRBJ2-1, the V gene TRBV7-6; 9 bases fit TRBD1. The J segment lost 8 bases and the V segment lost 2 bases, leaving 7 bases of the junction unmatched. Germline CDR1 is SGHVS and CDR2 is FNYEAQ. The CDR3 has 15 residues. CDR3 nucleotide sequence: TGTGCCAGCAGCTTAATCGGACAGGGGATCGATGAGCAGTTCTTC. Protein: CASSLIGQGIDEQFF.

The V and J genes are TRBV7-9 and TRBJ2-5; 7 positions match TRBD2. In germline, CDR1 is SEHNR, CDR2 FQNEAQ (reference sequence). The junction had 9 bases not matched to a gene; V was cut back by 4 bases and J by 1 base. This CDR3 region has 16 residues. The CDR3 reads CASSSRPRGIQETQYF. Written as DNA, the CDR3 is TGTGCCAGCAGCTCAAGGCCGCGGGGGATCCAAGAGACCCAGTACTTC.

The rearrangement links TRBV6-1 to TRBJ1-1; no reliable D call. The CDR3 contains 13 residues. V lost 7 bases and J lost 4, with 13 bases in between. Per germline, CDR1 MNHNS and CDR2 SASEGT. This CDR3 is CASIGNSVTEAFF. CDR3 sequence (DNA): TGTGCCAGCATCGGGAACTCGGTCACTGAAGCTTTCTTT.

The V call is TRBV27, the J call TRBJ1-1; 9 bases fit TRBD1. Germline V lookup: CDR1 MNHEY, CDR2 SMNVEV (reference sequence). V was pared by 6 bases and J by 1 base, with 9 bases of the junction left unmatched. The CDR3 spans 16 residues. The chain's CDR3 is CASRLTGTGKNTEAFF. Written as DNA, the CDR3 is TGTGCCAGCAGACTCACCGGGACAGGGAAGAACACTGAAGCTTTCTTT.

The rearrangement uses TRBV5-6 and TRBJ2-5, with a weak D call TRBD2 (5 bases). Per germline, CDR1 SGHDT and CDR2 YYEEEE. V lost 4 bases and J 2 bases, leaving 12 bases between the germline ends. This CDR3 region has 14 residues. CDR3 nucleotides: TGTGCCAGCAGCATTGAGGGTTCACAAGAGACCCAGTACTTC. This translates into CASSIEGSQETQYF.

The chain is built from TRBV5-4 and TRBJ2-1; possible D gene TRBD1, 6 bases. Trimming took off 0 bases at V and 0 bases at J, with 10 bases between the two ends. The CDR3 consists of 16 residues. Germline CDR1 SGHNT, CDR2 YYREEE (reference sequence). The CDR3 is CASSLERGSSYNEQFF. DNA for the CDR3: TGTGCCAGCAGCTTGGAAAGGGGGAGCTCCTACAATGAGCAGTTCTTC.

This clone was picked up a small number of times. This chain joins TRBV7-9 and TRBJ1-6; 7 positions agree with TRBD1. The CDR3 totals 14 residues. Germline values: CDR1 SEHNR, CDR2 FQNEAQ (reference sequence). The V gene end was trimmed by 5 bases and the J gene end by 7 bases; junction bases not matched to a gene: 5. The CDR3 sequence: CASSTDRVNSPLHF. Written as DNA, the CDR3 is TGTGCCAGCAGCACCGACAGGGTAAATTCACCCCTCCACTTT.

V and J are TRBV4-1 and TRBJ2-7; 15 bases are shared with TRBD2. The CDR3 has 17 residues. After removal of 4 bases from V and 3 bases from J, the junction contained 7 bases not matched to a gene. Germline V lookup: CDR1 MGHRA, CDR2 YSYEKL. The CDR3: CASSPGLAGGSIYEQYF. CDR3 in DNA: TGCGCCAGCAGCCCGGGACTAGCGGGGGGCTCAATCTACGAGCAGTACTTC.

The gene calls are TRBV11-2 and TRBJ2-1; D is possibly TRBD1 (7 bases). Germline V gives CDR1 SGHAT, CDR2 FQNNGV. V lost 5 bases and J lost 2, with 16 bases in between. This CDR3 spans 16 amino acids. The CDR3 nucleotides read TGTGCCAGCAGCCCTACTCAGGGGGGCGCCTACAATGAGCAGTTCTTC. Translation gives CASSPTQGGAYNEQFF.

The rearrangement joins TRBV7-9 to TRBJ2-5; no definite D call. Germline CDR1 and CDR2: SEHNR and FQNEAQ (reference sequence). With 11 bases removed from V and 0 bases from J, the gap between germline ends came to 16 bases. The length of the CDR3 is 14 residues. In nucleotides, the CDR3 is TGTGCCGCAGTCATCCCGAACAACCAAGAGACCCAGTACTTC. It yields the protein CAAVIPNNQETQYF.